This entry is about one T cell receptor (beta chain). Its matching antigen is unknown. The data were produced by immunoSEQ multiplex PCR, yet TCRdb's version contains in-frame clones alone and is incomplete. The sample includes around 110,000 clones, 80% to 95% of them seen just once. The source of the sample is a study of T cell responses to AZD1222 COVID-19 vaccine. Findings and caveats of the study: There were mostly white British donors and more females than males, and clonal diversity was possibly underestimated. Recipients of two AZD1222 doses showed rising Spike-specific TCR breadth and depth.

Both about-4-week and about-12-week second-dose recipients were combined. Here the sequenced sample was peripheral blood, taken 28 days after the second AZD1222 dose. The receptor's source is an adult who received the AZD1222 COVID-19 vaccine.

CDR3 sequence (DNA): TGTGCCAGCAGCTCAGCCGGGACAGGGGTTGATGGCTACACCTTC. Translating it yields CASSSAGTGVDGYTF. The J gene is TRBJ1-2, the V gene TRBV7-2, with TRBD1 matching over 10 bases. Germline CDR1 reads SGHTA; CDR2 reads FQGNSA. The V gene end was trimmed by 4 bases and the J gene end by 6 bases; junction bases not matched to a gene: 8. CDR3 length equals 15 residues.